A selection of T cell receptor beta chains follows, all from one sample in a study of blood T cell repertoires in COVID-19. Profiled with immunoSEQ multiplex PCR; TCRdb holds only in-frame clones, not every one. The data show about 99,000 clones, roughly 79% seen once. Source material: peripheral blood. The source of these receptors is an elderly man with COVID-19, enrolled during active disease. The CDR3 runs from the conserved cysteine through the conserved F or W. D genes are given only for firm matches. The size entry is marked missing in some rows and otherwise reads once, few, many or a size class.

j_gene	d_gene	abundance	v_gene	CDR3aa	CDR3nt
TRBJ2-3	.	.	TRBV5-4	CASSSGTAVRDTQYF	TGTGCCAGCAGTTCCGGGACTGCCGTTCGGGATACGCAGTATTTT
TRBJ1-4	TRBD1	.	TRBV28	CASSLTGEANEKLFF	TGTGCCAGCAGTTTGACAGGGGAGGCTAATGAAAAACTGTTTTTT
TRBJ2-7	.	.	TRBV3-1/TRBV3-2	CASSQGLAKSSYEQYF	TGTGCCAGCAGCCAAGGGCTAGCGAAGAGCTCCTACGAGCAGTACTTC
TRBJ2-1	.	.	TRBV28	CASRAQGRIYNEQFF	TGTGCCAGCAGGGCACAGGGACGTATCTACAATGAGCAGTTCTTC
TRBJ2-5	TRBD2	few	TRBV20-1	CSASAPSGGLQETQYF	TGCAGTGCTAGTGCCCCCAGCGGGGGGTTACAAGAGACCCAGTACTTC
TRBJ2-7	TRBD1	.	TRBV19	CASSIWTGSYEQYF	TGTGCCAGTAGTATATGGACAGGATCCTACGAGCAGTACTTC
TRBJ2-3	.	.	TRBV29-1	CSVVSSSTDTQYF	TGCAGCGTTGTATCGAGCAGCACAGATACGCAGTATTTT
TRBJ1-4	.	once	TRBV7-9	CASSDTASEKLFF	TGTGCCAGCAGCGATACAGCAAGTGAAAAACTGTTTTTT
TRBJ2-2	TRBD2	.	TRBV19	CASSIRLAADAISGELFF	TGTGCCAGTAGTATTCGTCTAGCGGCAGACGCAATTTCCGGGGAGCTGTTTTTT
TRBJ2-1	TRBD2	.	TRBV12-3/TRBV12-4	CASSRTRSNEQFF	TGTGCCAGCAGTAGGACTAGGTCCAATGAGCAGTTCTTC
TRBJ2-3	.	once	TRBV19	CASSIGTHTDTQYF	TGTGCCAGTAGTATAGGGACTCACACAGATACGCAGTATTTT
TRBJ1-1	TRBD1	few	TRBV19	CASMRQGYHTEAFF	TGTGCCAGTATGAGACAGGGCTATCACACTGAAGCTTTCTTT
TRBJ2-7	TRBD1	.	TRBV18	CASSPLQGASYEQYF	TGTGCCAGCTCACCCTTGCAGGGGGCCTCCTACGAGCAGTACTTC
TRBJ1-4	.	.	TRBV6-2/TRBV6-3	CASSYSKREKLFF	TGTGCCAGCAGTTACAGTAAGCGTGAAAAACTGTTTTTT
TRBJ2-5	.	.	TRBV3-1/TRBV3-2	CASSHWQQETQYF	TGTGCCAGCAGCCATTGGCAGCAAGAGACCCAGTACTTC
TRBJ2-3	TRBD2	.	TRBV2	CASSEGSGSSTDTQYF	TGTGCCAGCAGTGAAGGGAGCGGGAGTTCCACAGATACGCAGTATTTT
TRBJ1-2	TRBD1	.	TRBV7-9	CASSSGQGVIFGYTF	TGTGCCAGCAGCTCGGGACAGGGGGTTATATTTGGCTACACCTTC
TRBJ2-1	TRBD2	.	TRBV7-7	CASSPLTSGTGNEQFF	TGTGCCAGCAGCCCACTGACTAGCGGGACCGGCAATGAGCAGTTCTTC
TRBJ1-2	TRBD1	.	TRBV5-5	CASSLGQGIGYTF	TGTGCCAGCAGCTTGGGACAGGGAATTGGCTACACCTTC
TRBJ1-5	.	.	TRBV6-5	CASSPGHFSNQPQHF	TGTGCCAGCAGTCCGGGACATTTCAGCAATCAGCCCCAGCATTTT
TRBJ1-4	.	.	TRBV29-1	CSVAADRNLEKLFF	TGCAGCGTTGCCGCGGACAGAAATCTTGAAAAACTGTTTTTT
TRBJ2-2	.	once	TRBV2	CASSDSGSRSGELFF	TGTGCCAGCAGTGACTCAGGAAGCCGATCCGGGGAGCTGTTTTTT
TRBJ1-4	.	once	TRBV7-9	CASSPGTVLFF	TGTGCCAGCAGCCCTGGGACTGTACTGTTTTTT
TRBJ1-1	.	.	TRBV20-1	CSAKGRAPSF	TGCAGTGCTAAGGGGAGGGCCCCTAGTTTT
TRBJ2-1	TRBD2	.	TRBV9	CASSVGPSGSYNEQFF	TGTGCCAGCAGCGTAGGTCCTAGCGGGAGTTACAATGAGCAGTTCTTC
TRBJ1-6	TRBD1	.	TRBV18	CASYSGTGGNSPLHF	TGTGCCAGCTACTCCGGGACAGGAGGGAATTCACCCCTCCACTTT
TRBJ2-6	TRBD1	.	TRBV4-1	CASSQNRGRGANVLTF	TGCGCCAGCAGCCAAAACAGGGGGCGCGGGGCCAACGTCCTGACTTTC
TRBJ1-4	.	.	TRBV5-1	CASSLDRSNEKLFF	TGCGCCAGCAGCTTGGACAGGAGTAATGAAAAACTGTTTTTT
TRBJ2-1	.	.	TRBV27	CASSLTGNLRSNEQFF	TGTGCCAGCAGTTTAACAGGGAATCTTCGCTCGAATGAGCAGTTCTTC
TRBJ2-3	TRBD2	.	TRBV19	CASSIGLAGGSDTQYF	TGTGCCAGTAGTATCGGGCTAGCGGGAGGATCAGATACGCAGTATTTT
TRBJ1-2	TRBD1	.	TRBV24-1	CATSDGTDVYGYTF	TGTGCCACCAGTGATGGGACAGACGTCTATGGCTACACCTTC
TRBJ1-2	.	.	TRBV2	CASRYGQFMSYGYTF	TGTGCCAGCAGATACGGACAGTTTATGAGTTATGGCTACACCTTC
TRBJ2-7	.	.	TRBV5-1	CASKDSNYEQYF	TGCGCCAGCAAAGATAGCAACTACGAGCAGTACTTC
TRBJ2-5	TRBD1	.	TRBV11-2	CASSSQGGTGDQETQYF	TGTGCCAGCAGCTCCCAAGGGGGGACAGGGGACCAAGAGACCCAGTACTTC
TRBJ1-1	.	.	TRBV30	CAWSVLRWDLIGGGTEAFF	TGTGCCTGGAGTGTGTTAAGGTGGGACCTCATTGGCGGGGGCACTGAAGCTTTCTTT
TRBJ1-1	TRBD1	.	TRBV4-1	CASSQVGLGQGFGNTEAFF	TGCGCCAGCAGCCAAGTAGGATTAGGACAGGGTTTCGGGAACACTGAAGCTTTCTTT
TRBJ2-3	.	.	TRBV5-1	CASSLEGTDTQYF	TGCGCCAGCAGCTTGGAGGGGACAGATACGCAGTATTTT
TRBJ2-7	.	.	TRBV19	CASSIGQASTEQYF	TGTGCCAGTAGTATAGGACAGGCATCAACGGAGCAGTACTTC
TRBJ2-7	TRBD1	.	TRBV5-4	CASSLTGGAFYEQYF	TGTGCCAGCAGCTTGACAGGGGGCGCTTTCTACGAGCAGTACTTC
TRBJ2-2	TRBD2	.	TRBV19	CASSITSGSTGELFF	TGTGCCAGTAGTATAACTAGCGGGAGCACCGGGGAGCTGTTTTTT
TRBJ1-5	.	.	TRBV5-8	CASSFYEGGLGQPQHF	TGTGCCAGCAGCTTCTATGAAGGGGGATTGGGCCAGCCCCAGCATTTT
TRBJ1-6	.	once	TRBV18	CASSPRGLDNSPLHF	TGTGCCAGCTCACCAAGGGGGTTGGATAATTCACCCCTCCACTTT